This TCR beta chain is from a study of neurological immune-mediated disorders. Study findings and constraints: Private repertoires in all groups were suggested, as expanded clones shared no CDR3 amino acid sequences across subjects. For the multiple sclerosis repertoire cluster, an association with any clinical or MRI feature was absent.

Trimming left V 1 base short and J 9 bases short, with 4 bases between. The CDR3 is 12 amino acids. In this sample, this clonotype turned up many times. Its antigen remains unidentified. Template-switch 5'RACE cDNA synthesis added a 10-nucleotide unique molecular identifier. TCRdb recomputed calls from the 5' RACE reads with MiXCR, one row per CDR3 protein. The sample holds tens of thousands of distinct CDR3 sequences; roughly 2% are singletons and the top ten take 2% to 2.5%. The chain recombines TRBV12-3 or TRBV12-4 with TRBJ1-6, with D hard to call. The receptor was isolated from a woman aged 40-49 years with multiple sclerosis. Source material: PBMCs. The CDR3 nucleotides are TGTGCCAGCAGTTTAGGGGGTTCACCCCTCCACTTT. Translation gives CASSLGGSPLHF.